The 21 T cell receptor beta chains below were found in one sample sequenced in a study of blood T cell repertoires in COVID-19. Sequenced by immunoSEQ multiplex PCR; TCRdb stores in-frame clones only, minus some. The data hold about 140,000 clones, with around 80% observed a single time. Sequences were obtained from peripheral blood. The receptor set was obtained from a woman of 80 years or more with active or convalescent COVID-19.

The chain recombines TRBV18 with TRBJ2-4; TRBD1 matches at 7 bases. Germline V CDR1 and CDR2: KGHSH, LQKENI. V trimming: 3 bases; J trimming: 1 base; junction bases outside the gene matches: 12. This CDR3 comprises 18 residues. CDR3 DNA: TGTGCCAGCTCACCCGTTGTATCAGGGGGTGCGGCCAAAAACATTCAGTACTTC. It specifies CASSPVVSGGAAKNIQYF. Full variable domain (remainder filled in from reference TRBV18 and TRBJ2-4): NAGVMQNPRHLVRRRGQEARLRCSPMKGHSHVYWYRQLPEEGLKFMVYLQKENIIDESGMPKERFSAEFPKEGPSILRIQQVVRGDSAAYFCASSPVVSGGAAKNIQYFGAGTRLSVL.

The genes are TRBV7-2 and TRBJ1-3, with TRBD1 matching 7 bases. In germline, CDR1 is SGHTA, CDR2 FQGNSA. V was pared by 1 base and J by 0 bases, with 3 bases of the junction left unmatched. This CDR3 contains 16 residues. CDR3 coding DNA: TGTGCCAGCAGCTTAGTAGGGACAGCCTCTGGAAACACCATATATTTT. Residues: CASSLVGTASGNTIYF.

The chain joins TRBV5-4 to TRBJ1-1; 7 bases fit TRBD1. Germline V gene data show CDR1 as SGHNT and CDR2 as YYREEE (reference sequence). The CDR3 has 15 amino acids. J gave up 0 bases and V 0 bases, and 2 bases lay outside the gene matches. CDR3 coding DNA: TGTGCCAGCAGCTTGGCGGGACAGCTGAACACTGAAGCTTTCTTT. The encoded protein is CASSLAGQLNTEAFF.

This chain uses TRBV18 with TRBJ1-2; no reliable D call. Trimming pared 1 base from V and 3 bases from J, leaving 12 bases between. CDR1 and CDR2 (germline): KGHSH, LQKENI. The CDR3 loop spans 15 amino acids. The DNA of the CDR3 is TGTGCCAGCTCACCACAGGAGGCCAGGTACTATGGCTACACCTTC. Protein sequence: CASSPQEARYYGYTF.

V is TRBV10-2 and J is TRBJ1-2; tentatively, D is TRBD1 (6 bases). The CDR3 contains 13 residues. V lost 7 bases to trimming and J lost 6 bases, with 15 bases between them. Germline assignment: CDR1 WSHSY and CDR2 SAAADI. This CDR3 reads CASTGGAVNGYTF. The CDR3 DNA reads as TGCGCCAGCACCGGGGGGGCAGTTAATGGCTACACCTTC.

This sequence joins TRBV29-1 and TRBJ1-4; 10 nucleotides align to TRBD1. CDR3 length equals 12 residues. Germline CDR1 reads SQVTM; CDR2 reads ANQGSEA. After removal of 7 bases from V and 7 bases from J, the junction contained 3 bases not matched to a gene. This CDR3 reads CSAGQGSEKLFF. CDR3 sequence (DNA): TGCAGCGCGGGACAGGGGTCTGAAAAACTGTTTTTT.

This chain joins TRBV10-2 and TRBJ2-2; D is possibly TRBD1 (5 bases). Looked up from germline, CDR1 is WSHSY and CDR2 is SAAADI. The CDR3 has 13 residues. Deletions cut 7 bases from V and 2 bases from J, with 8 bases between. Written as DNA, the CDR3 is TGCGCCAGCAAAGGACACAACACCGGGGAGCTGTTTTTT. It encodes CASKGHNTGELFF.

This rearrangement joins TRBV11-1 to TRBJ1-1; D possibly corresponds to TRBD1 (5 bases). The CDR3 totals 14 residues. Germline CDR1 reads SGHAT; CDR2 reads FQDESV (reference sequence). Trimming removed 4 bases at V and 1 base at J, with 10 bases between. The CDR3 reads CASSWGGWNTEAFF. Here the CDR3 DNA reads TGTGCCAGCAGCTGGGGGGGTTGGAACACTGAAGCTTTCTTT.

The chain couples TRBV19 to TRBJ2-1; 9 bases are shared with TRBD1. The CDR3 is 16 residues long. After removal of 6 bases from V and 4 bases from J, the junction contained 10 bases not matched to a gene. CDR1 is LNHDA, CDR2 SQIVND, per germline (reference sequence). CDR3 sequence (DNA): TGTGCCAGTAGGCAACAGGGGGCTAATAATTACAATGAGCAGTTCTTC. It specifies CASRQQGANNYNEQFF.

The chain carries TRBV12-1 and TRBJ1-1; the table names TRBD1, a call not compared with the DNA. TRBV12-1 is a recognized pseudogene. This CDR3 has 14 amino acids. The CDR3 loop reads CASSSQGLNTEAFF. Here the CDR3 DNA reads TGTGCCAGCAGCTCCCAGGGATTGAACACTGAAGCTTTCTTT.

The chain joins TRBV29-1 to TRBJ2-2; TRBD2 matches at 12 bases. V lost 7 bases to trimming and J lost 7 bases; unmatched junction nucleotides: 13. This CDR3 spans 16 amino acids. CDR1 SQVTM and CDR2 ANQGSEA come from the germline V gene. The CDR3 coding sequence is TGCAGCGCAAGAGGAGGACTAGCGGGGAGGAACGGGGAGCTGTTTTTT. Translation gives CSARGGLAGRNGELFF.

Details on this clone: Other nucleotide sequences in the sample specify the same CDR3. The genes are TRBV2 and TRBJ2-3, with 9 nucleotides matching TRBD2. Trimming removed 4 bases from V and 3 bases from J; junction bases left unmatched: 5. Germline lookup yields CDR1 SNHLY and CDR2 FYNNEI. The CDR3 is 15 residues long. The CDR3 nucleotides are TGTGCCAGCAGTGTTCTAGCGGGGACTACAGATACGCAGTATTTT. It is translated as CASSVLAGTTDTQYF.

J is TRBJ2-3 and V is TRBV29-1; 9 bases agree with TRBD2. CDR1 and CDR2 (germline): SQVTM, ANQGSEA. The CDR3 runs to 16 residues. V gave up 6 bases and J gave up 0 bases; unmatched junction bases: 10. The CDR3 DNA follows: TGCAGCGTCGCGGCCAAGGCGGGGGGGAGCACAGATACGCAGTATTTT. This sequence encodes CSVAAKAGGSTDTQYF.

The chain joins TRBV19 to TRBJ1-3; 7 bases align to TRBD1. Germline loops: CDR1 LNHDA, CDR2 SQIVND (reference sequence). The CDR3 sequence is 16 residues long. J was trimmed by 3 bases and V by 0 bases; bases with no gene match: 5. CDR3 sequence (DNA): TGTGCCAGTAGTATAGACAGGGGGAGAGGTGGAAACACCATATATTTT. Its protein product is CASSIDRGRGGNTIYF.

In its sample, this clone was seen a few times. The genes are TRBV18 and TRBJ2-2; no clear D gene. Germline values: CDR1 KGHSH, CDR2 LQKENI. This CDR3 is 14 amino acids long. Trimming took off 0 bases at V and 5 bases at J, with 7 bases between the two ends. This CDR3 reads CASSPPSGTGELFF. The CDR3 nucleotides read TGTGCCAGCTCACCACCATCCGGGACCGGGGAGCTGTTTTTT.

A single count supports this clone. The chain couples TRBV6-2 or TRBV6-3 to TRBJ1-2, with TRBD1 as a possible D gene (5 bases). This CDR3 has 15 amino acids. Germline values: CDR1 MNHEY, CDR2 SVGEGT. V lost 3 bases and J lost 3, with 14 bases in between. Here the CDR3 reads CASSYPRGRDYGYTF. As DNA, the CDR3 is TGTGCCAGCAGTTATCCCCGTGGCAGGGACTATGGCTACACCTTC.

The chain uses TRBV18 and TRBJ1-1; TRBD1 might be the D (5 bases). From germline, CDR1 is KGHSH and CDR2 LQKENI. Trimming left V 5 bases short and J 2 bases short, with 9 bases between. This CDR3 is built from 13 residues. The CDR3 reads CASSRGGNTEAFF. The CDR3 DNA is TGTGCCAGCTCAAGGGGCGGAAACACTGAAGCTTTCTTT.

The gene calls are TRBV7-2 and TRBJ2-6, with D possibly matching TRBD1 (5 bases). V was trimmed by 2 bases and J by 2 bases, leaving 13 bases between them. This CDR3 spans 17 amino acids. In germline, CDR1 is SGHTA, CDR2 FQGNSA. The CDR3 reads CASSLFSHRTGANVLTF. The CDR3, as DNA: TGTGCCAGCAGCTTATTTTCCCACAGGACTGGGGCCAACGTCCTGACTTTC.

This clone was seen more than once but under ten times. The chain joins TRBV29-1 to TRBJ1-2, with D unresolved. Deletions cut 1 base from V and 4 bases from J, with 10 bases between. Germline lookup yields CDR1 SQVTM and CDR2 ANQGSEA. There are 13 residues in the CDR3. The DNA for the CDR3 is TGCAGCGTTGAAGGGGTCAGAGGCTATGGCTACACCTTC. It translates to CSVEGVRGYGYTF.

This rearrangement joins TRBV30 to TRBJ2-1; D may be TRBD1 (6 bases). This CDR3 is built from 14 residues. Trimming pared 7 bases from V and 2 bases from J, leaving 15 bases between. Germline CDR1 and CDR2: GTSNPN and SVGIG (reference sequence). The CDR3 nucleotides are TGTGCCTTCCACTCCAGGGGAACCTACAATGAGCAGTTCTTC. Translating gives CAFHSRGTYNEQFF.

The chain employs TRBV7-2 and TRBJ2-7; D is possibly TRBD2 (5 bases). The length of the CDR3 is 13 residues. The germline gives CDR1 SGHTA, CDR2 FQGNSA. With 1 base removed from V and 3 bases from J, the gap between germline ends came to 7 bases. DNA for the CDR3: TGTGCCAGCAGCTTAGAGCGGCACTACGAGCAGTACTTC. Amino acids: CASSLERHYEQYF. Using reference TRBV7-2 and TRBJ2-7 for the parts outside the CDR3, the full variable domain is GAGVSQSPSNKVTEKGKDVELRCDPISGHTALYWYRQSLGQGLEFLIYFQGNSAPDKSGLPSDRFSAERTGGSVSTLTIQRTQQEDSAVYLCASSLERHYEQYFGPGTRLTVT.